This TCR beta chain is from a study of beta chain features in type 1 diabetes. Per the germline V gene, CDR1 is SGDLS and CDR2 is YYNGEE. Trimming took off 0 bases at V and 9 bases at J, with 15 bases between the two ends. The length of the CDR3 is 14 residues. The sequenced template was cDNA made from the entire isolated RNA. Using immunoSEQ multiplex PCR, the repertoire was profiled, and TCRdb retains in-frame clones only, with some absent. The sample shows approximately 600,000 clones, approximately 13% of them seen only once. Of note for this clone: Its antigen is not identified.

Study-wide results and caveats: The study found moderately but significantly shorter TCRB CDR3s in all four CD4+ subsets of Type 1 diabetes patients.

This TCR came from a man aged 25 to 40 with type 1 diabetes. The chain employs TRBV9 and TRBJ1-2; possible D gene TRBD1, 5 bases. The sequenced sample was naive CD4+ T cells from blood. The CDR3 DNA reads as TGTGCCAGCAGCGTAGGAGGACATAGATCAAGCTACACCTTC. Its translation is CASSVGGHRSSYTF. Filled out from reference TRBV9 and TRBJ1-2, the complete variable domain reads DSGVTQTPKHLITATGQRVTLRCSPRSGDLSVYWYQQSLDQGLQFLIQYYNGEERAKGNILERFSAQQFPDLHSELNLSSLELGDSALYFCASSVGGHRSSYTFGSGTRLTVV.